The TCR beta chain under discussion was sequenced for a study of cytomegalovirus exposure and HLA in healthy donors (dated by TCRdb to 2015 to 2018). With regard to the full study: In an earlier analysis of roughly 500 of the donors, 276 Gb of sequence data and 100 million or so unique TCR beta sequences from about 179 million T cells were reported. About 280 gigabases of sequencing data and 91 million or so unique TCR sequences made up an early release that covered under 750 HLA-typed donors. Of the roughly 400 genotyped donors, roughly 80% fell in the genetic ancestry cluster associated with self-reported Caucasian donors. The aim of the study was to test whether cataloging public T cell receptors could identify signatures of past pathogen exposure. The study profiled the T cell repertoires of hundreds of subjects by immunosequencing and related them to cytomegalovirus serostatus. Besides the first cohort of 666 subjects, a separate validation cohort made up of 95 to 150 different subjects was used. To predict cytomegalovirus infection status, the study combined high-throughput TCR immunosequencing, statistical association of individual TCRs with disease status, and machine learning. A later analysis re-examined previously published TCR beta repertoires from around 670 donors and added high-resolution HLA genotyping to investigate patterns of TCR occurrence. The later analysis used no new phenotypic data to find candidate immune exposures, relying instead on TCR beta sequences and their occurrence across donors. An earlier analysis of about 620 of the donors applied high-throughput TCR beta sequencing to assess whether each TCR beta V gene segment acted as functional or pseudogenic. Alongside the repertoire data, information on donor age, sex, ethnicity and CMV serostatus was compiled. In a later genetic analysis, genome-wide SNP genotypes for about 60% of the 666 donors were used, and that subset was treated as a discovery cohort. Every repertoire in the discovery cohort had been generated on one and the same sequencing platform. Both class I and class II loci were covered by HLA typing, at four-digit resolution. The number of typed donors differed by locus: about 620-640 for A, B, C, DRB1 and DQB1; approximately 530 for DQA1; 600 to 610 for DPA1; and about 450 for DPB1. Roughly 5 DR-DQ haplotypes were treated as single units for association and clustering because of strong linkage in the cohort. On average, around 230,000 unique TCR beta nucleotide sequences were sequenced per donor among some 420 genotyped donors of the cohort, with about 19% of those sequences being non-productive.

As to this clone: The specificity of this receptor is unknown. Base-call qualities are not available, and no considerably larger clone is one nucleotide away.

Receptor amplification or capture employed the immunoSEQ multiplex PCR assay. For the multiplex PCR, a mixture combining 60 forward primers for TCR Vbeta segments and 13 reverse primers for TCR Jbeta segments was used. The CDR3 region of rearranged TCR beta genes was amplified from genomic DNA with a multiplex PCR assay. The Illumina HiSeq System was used to sequence the amplified TCR beta libraries as 87-base-pair reads. Concerning the study's data processing: Across the 500 to 750 repertoires, a later analysis counted tens of millions of unique TCR beta chains, roughly 11 million of which were shared by at least two donors. A nearest-neighbor algorithm error-corrected the raw reads and collapsed the reads into unique sequences, merging closely related sequences to remove PCR and sequencing errors. CDR3 sequences were aligned to IMGT reference sequences to assign V, D and J gene segments. For a sequence to be retained, a match of at least six nucleotides was required to both a V gene segment and a J gene segment. A rearrangement counted as productive if the CDR3 had no stop codons and remained in frame with V and J, and every other rearrangement counted as non-productive. CDR3 was defined according to IMGT convention as the region running from the second conserved V-encoded cysteine to the conserved J-encoded phenylalanine. The earlier analysis of about 610 of the donors excluded any sequence lacking an unambiguous match to a single V gene segment. An earlier analysis of a few hundred of the donors called V segments functional above 56.7% productive rearrangements and segregating when the between-donor standard deviation exceeded 5%. To diagnose cytomegalovirus status from the catalog of TCR beta chain sequences, a statistical classification framework was built. V and J gene assignment, in a later analysis, came from comparing TCR nucleotide sequences with IMGT/GENE-DB human TR gene sequences. The TCRdist pipeline was used in a later analysis to assign CDR3 sequences and most-parsimonious VDJ recombination scenarios. In a later analysis, every TCR beta chain was defined by the combination of its CDR3 amino acid sequence and its V-gene family, and reads without a unique V-gene family were dropped. A later analysis removed 592 highly shared, low-generation-probability nucleotide sequences to deal with suspected cross-contamination and a sequencing artifact. A later analysis calculated a clonal expansion index for each public chain from normalized within-repertoire ranks of inferred template counts. In a later analysis, generation probabilities were computed with a VDJ recombination model fitted to out-of-frame rearrangements, and the resulting probabilities were checked against IGoR. In a later analysis, hypergeometric tests were used to score TCR-TCR, TCR-HLA and TCR-CMV co-occurrence, with a repertoire-size bias correction applied to TCR pairs. A later analysis estimated false discovery rates by permuting HLA or CMV assignments 20 times. In a later analysis, co-occurring TCRs were grouped with DBSCAN, and TCRdist sequence similarity was added when clustering was performed within HLA-allele-positive subsets. Repertoires with fewer than 30,000 or more than 120,000 public chains were left out of co-occurrence clustering, as were a few repertoires with anomalous nucleotide sharing. This immuneACCESS table, as held by TCRdb, lists in-frame sequences with V and J called but not all clones. Of the missing ones, under half trace to an unresolved V gene in checked studies; the others have no known cause. Clonal size and the V and J genes are those of that table, whereas D and trimming came from the DNA. Here the sample has about 130,000 clones; more than 70% occur a single time. The ten largest clones represent 2.5% to 3.5% of the sample.

The cohort comprised fewer than 750 healthy bone marrow donors. At the time of sampling, all cohort members were nominally healthy, though unrecorded immune exposures were likely present. The donor tested CMV seronegative, placing the donor among the 300 to 450 seronegative members of the cohort. Every donor gave a peripheral blood sample, and the peripheral blood mononuclear cells from that sample were used for TCR beta sequencing. The Qiagen DNeasy Blood Extraction Kit was used to extract genomic DNA from the blood cell samples. From the cysteine through the phenylalanine, the CDR3 covers 17 amino acids. Only the CDR3 DNA stays, 51 bases, in frame from base 1. V is trimmed back by 1 base and J by 3 bases, and the junction contains 12 bases that no gene match accounts for. Reading the germline V gene gives CDR1 LGHNA and CDR2 YSLEER. Broader findings and caveats from the paper: In a later analysis, several top co-occurrence clusters were reported to appear linked to parvovirus B19, influenza, CMV and Epstein-Barr virus. Specific HLA alleles were associated with 15,000 to 20,000 TCR beta sequences at a false discovery rate of 0.05 in a later analysis. While some public TCRs were present in many individuals, most TCR sequences turned up only very rarely across donors. Because HLA typing was missing for some donors at each locus, association tests included only the typed subset. A total of 164 TCR beta chains were listed by the study as associated with cytomegalovirus. According to a later analysis, TCR association rates differed among HLA loci, with DRB1 alleles showing the most associated TCRs and HLA-C alleles showing the fewest. A later genetic analysis reported fewer N-insertions in productive TCRs among donors in an Asian-associated ancestry cluster than the roughly 700-donor mean. Some IMGT-functional V segments, including TRBV6-2 and TRBV6-3, could not be told apart with the 87-base-pair reads, so those segments were excluded. In an earlier analysis of 587 of the donors, most TCR beta V segments were observed in productive rearrangements about 87% or about 30% of the time, broadly matching IMGT annotations. Approximately 16 rarely observed V segments, including chromosome 9 orphons, were excluded from the earlier analysis of several hundred of the donors because counts were too low. The authors suggested that the approach could potentially be extended to other disease states and immunological phenotypes. A cluster of highly shared sequence variants was judged likely to represent a technical artifact of the sequencing pipeline. When HLA alleles, especially DR and DQ, strongly co-occurred, attributing TCR associations to individual alleles was difficult. Most CMV-associated TCR beta chains appeared to be HLA-restricted in a later analysis, and the HLA associations seemed to be driven largely by CMV exposure. Linkage disequilibrium might explain the correlated functional status among segregating V segments, but an unknown experimental factor could not be ruled out. Immune exposure information for the cohort was limited to CMV serostatus. The classifier was reported to diagnose cytomegalovirus status with high specificity and sensitivity in both the original and validation cohorts. V-gene and J-gene trimming of TCR beta chains was associated with a missense DCLRE1C variant in a later genetic analysis, and the association was replicated in an independent cohort. Presence/absence analyses assumed roughly uniform sequencing depth across donors, an assumption that may not hold. A further reported finding was that TCR beta sequences accurately predicted the HLA-A and HLA-B alleles for most subjects in the first cohort. In vitro tests confirmed that a few of the cytomegalovirus-associated TCR beta chains recognize cytomegalovirus antigens. In this cohort, only TCR beta chains were sequenced, and detectable features were limited by the absence of alpha or paired-chain data. A later analysis found that HLA-associated TCR beta chains were more clonally expanded and had lower generation probabilities than equally common non-associated chains.

The source is a middle-aged man in good health and CMV-seronegative. The chain is made from TRBV4-3 and TRBJ2-7, with 7 central nucleotides matching TRBD2. Sequenced sample: PBMCs. The DNA sequence follows: TGCGCCAGCAGCCAAGTCGGCCCAGGGAGGGGATTCTACGAGCAGTACTTC. Its translation is CASSQVGPGRGFYEQYF.